This T cell receptor (beta chain) was identified in a study of T cell changes during pregnancy in multiple sclerosis. This clone was detected once. The method was immunoSEQ multiplex PCR; TCRdb's version includes in-frame clones alone and lacks a portion of them. This sample has 4,800 or so clones, with 81% found just once. Germline V gives CDR1 LNHDA, CDR2 SQIVND (reference sequence). The CDR3 is 13 amino acids. Between the trimmed V and J ends, which lost 4 bases and 0 bases, there was a span of 6 bases. The chain carries TRBV19 and TRBJ1-1; D is unclear. The TCR comes from a female donor in good health, enrolled as a control in a pregnancy study. The starting material was CD8+ T cells from peripheral blood mononuclear cells, obtained in the second trimester of pregnancy. CDR3 sequence: CASSRAMNTEAFF. The DNA of the CDR3 is TGTGCCAGTAGTAGAGCAATGAACACTGAAGCTTTCTTT.